This is a list of T cell receptor beta chains from one sample in a study of shared clonotypes between healthy human individuals. Assay used: immunoSEQ multiplex PCR; TCRdb lists only in-frame clones, some missing. Here the sample spans around 1.5 million clones, approximately 98% being singletons. The material sequenced was naive CD4+ T cells sorted from blood. The source is a man aged 25 to 45 in good health. The CDR3 runs from the conserved cysteine through the conserved F or W. The order of the fields is V gene, D gene, J gene, CDR3 protein, CDR3 DNA. A D gene is named only where the DNA matches it firmly.

TRBV27,TRBD1,TRBJ1-5,CASRQGVDQPQHF,TGTGCCAGCCGACAGGGGGTGGATCAGCCCCAGCATTTT
TRBV5-1,TRBD1,TRBJ2-3,CASSFGQGATDTQYF,TGCGCCAGCAGCTTCGGACAGGGGGCCACAGATACGCAGTATTTT
TRBV4-3,-,TRBJ2-1,CASSLRSGAGRYNEQFF,TGCGCCAGCAGCCTCCGATCGGGGGCGGGTCGCTACAATGAGCAGTTCTTC
TRBV9,-,TRBJ2-2,CASSVPSAGGELFF,TGTGCCAGCAGCGTACCATCAGCGGGCGGGGAGCTGTTTTTT
TRBV6-5,-,TRBJ2-7,CASSYSGWGGNEQYF,TGTGCCAGCAGTTACTCGGGGTGGGGAGGAAACGAGCAGTACTTC
TRBV25-1,-,TRBJ1-4,CASSHSTEKLFF,TGTGCCAGCAGTCACTCGACGGAAAAACTGTTTTTT
TRBV7-9,TRBD1,TRBJ2-5,CASSNFGTASSTQYF,TGTGCCAGCAGCAACTTCGGGACAGCCAGCAGTACCCAGTACTTC
TRBV19,-,TRBJ2-3,CASSIQGTDTQYF,TGTGCCAGTAGTATCCAGGGCACAGATACGCAGTATTTT
TRBV7-9,-,TRBJ1-5,CASSSQGFNQPQHF,TGTGCCAGCAGCTCACAGGGCTTTAATCAGCCCCAGCATTTT
TRBV18,-,TRBJ2-6,CASSPPDFLFGANVLTF,TGTGCCAGCTCACCTCCGGACTTTTTATTTGGGGCCAACGTCCTGACTTTC